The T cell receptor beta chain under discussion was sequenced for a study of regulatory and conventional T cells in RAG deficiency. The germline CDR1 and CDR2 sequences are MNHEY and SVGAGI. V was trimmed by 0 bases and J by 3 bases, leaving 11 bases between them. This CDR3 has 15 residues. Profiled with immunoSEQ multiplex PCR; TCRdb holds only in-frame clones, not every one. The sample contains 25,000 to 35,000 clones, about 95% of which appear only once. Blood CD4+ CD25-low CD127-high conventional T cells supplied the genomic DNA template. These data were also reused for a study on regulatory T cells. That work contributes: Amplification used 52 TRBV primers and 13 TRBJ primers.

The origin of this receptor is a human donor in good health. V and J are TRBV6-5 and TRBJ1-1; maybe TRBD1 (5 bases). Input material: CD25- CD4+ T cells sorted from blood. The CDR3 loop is CASSYSGPMDTEAFF. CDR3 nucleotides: TGTGCCAGCAGTTACTCGGGGCCGATGGACACTGAAGCTTTCTTT.